The 29 T cell receptor beta chains presented below share a single source sample, sequenced in a study of long-term antiretroviral therapy in people with HIV. It was version v3.0 of the immunoSEQ assay that was run at survey level. Profiling relied on immunoSEQ multiplex PCR, and the TCRdb table lists in-frame clones only, not all of them. Of about 30,000 clones in the sample, approximately 94% were seen once. The material was unsorted PBMCs, obtained about 7.4 years after starting antiretroviral therapy. The origin of the receptors is a man between 45 and 60 years old with HIV.

This sequence joins TRBV27 and TRBJ2-7; perhaps TRBD2 as D (5 bases). Trimming cost V 8 bases and J 6 bases, with 14 bases left between them. This CDR3 region has 12 residues. CDR1 is MNHEY and CDR2 is SMNVEV in the germline V gene (reference sequence). As DNA, the CDR3 is TGTGCCAGCGGCGCGGGCCAAGGCGAGCAGTACTTC. Its translation is CASGAGQGEQYF.

The rearrangement joins TRBV6-1 to TRBJ1-6; D gene uncertain. The V end lost 8 bases, the J end lost 0 bases, and 2 bases lay between the germline ends. This CDR3 comprises 12 residues. Germline V gives CDR1 MNHNS, CDR2 SASEGT. CDR3 loop: CASSSYNSPLHF. The CDR3 DNA reads TGTGCCAGCTCCTCCTATAATTCACCCCTCCACTTT.

The rearrangement joins TRBV2 to TRBJ2-7; 7 bases map to TRBD1. The CDR3 contains 15 residues. CDR1 is SNHLY, CDR2 FYNNEI, per germline. The V segment lost 5 bases and the J segment 10 bases; nucleotides outside the gene matches: 17. Here the CDR3 reads CASSTQVGQRDLQYF. The CDR3 DNA reads as TGTGCCAGCAGTACCCAGGTGGGACAGCGAGACCTCCAGTACTTC.

The chain has TRBV28 and TRBJ2-1, with D perhaps matching TRBD2 (5 bases). Trimming pared 8 bases from V and 5 bases from J, leaving 7 bases between. Per germline, CDR1 MDHEN and CDR2 SYDVKM. This CDR3 contains 11 residues. The CDR3 loop reads CASEGNNEQFF. CDR3 coding DNA: TGTGCCAGCGAGGGTAACAATGAGCAGTTCTTC. Based on the CDR3 plus reference TRBV28 and TRBJ2-1, the full variable domain is DVKVTQSSRYLVKRTGEKVFLECVQDMDHENMFWYRQDPGLGLRLIYFSYDVKMKEKGDIPEGYSVSREKKERFSLILESASTNQTSMYLCASEGNNEQFFGPGTRLTVL.

This chain connects TRBV6-6 to TRBJ1-6; the D gene is possibly TRBD1 (5 bases). This CDR3 is built from 15 residues. Germline V gene lookup returns CDR1 MNHNY and CDR2 SVGAGI (reference sequence). Trimming removed 4 bases at V and 4 bases at J, with 11 bases between. The CDR3 region has the DNA TGTGCCAGCAGTTCACAGGTGACATATAATTCACCCCTCCACTTT. This codes for CASSSQVTYNSPLHF.

This sequence joins TRBV4-2 and TRBJ2-1; 7 bases agree with TRBD1. The CDR3 contains 15 residues. CDR1 and CDR2 from the germline V gene are LGHNA and YNFKEQ. V lost 0 bases to trimming and J lost 4 bases; unmatched junction nucleotides: 3. CDR3 DNA: TGTGCCAGCAGCCAAGAAGGACAGGAATACAATGAGCAGTTCTTC. Its protein is CASSQEGQEYNEQFF.

The chain links TRBV25-1 to TRBJ1-1; possibly TRBD1 for D (5 bases). This CDR3 has 13 residues. Trimming left V 5 bases short and J 4 bases short, with 11 bases between. CDR1 and CDR2 from the germline V gene are MGHDK and SYGVNS. The CDR3 sequence is CASSMGEGTEAFF. In DNA form, the CDR3 reads TGTGCCAGCAGTATGGGGGAAGGCACTGAAGCTTTCTTT.

This chain joins TRBV5-6 and TRBJ2-2, with TRBD2 identical over 11 bases. The germline gives CDR1 SGHDT, CDR2 YYEEEE. V shed 4 bases, J shed 4 bases, and the junction held 6 bases outside the gene matches. CDR3 length: 16 residues. In DNA form, the CDR3 reads TGTGCCAGCAGCGATGGGACTAGCGGAATCACCGGGGAGCTGTTTTTT. This gives the protein CASSDGTSGITGELFF. The entire variable domain, with the rest obtained from reference TRBV5-6 and TRBJ2-2, is as follows: DAGVTQSPTHLIKTRGQQVTLRCSPKSGHDTVSWYQQALGQGPQFIFQYYEEEERQRGNFPDRFSGHQFPNYSSELNVNALLLGDSALYLCASSDGTSGITGELFFGEGSRLTVL.

CDR3 nucleotides: TGTGCCAGCAGTGATTCGGGGGGTAGCACAGATACGCAGTATTTT. Protein: CASSDSGGSTDTQYF. The chain has TRBV2 and TRBJ2-3; 7 bases align to TRBD2. The CDR3 totals 15 residues. V gave up 3 bases and J gave up 0 bases; unmatched junction bases: 3. Per the germline V gene, CDR1 is SNHLY and CDR2 is FYNNEI. Full variable domain (outside the CDR3, taken from reference TRBV2 and TRBJ2-3): EPEVTQTPSHQVTQMGQEVILRCVPISNHLYFYWYRQILGQKVEFLVSFYNNEISEKSEIFDDQFSVERPDGSNFTLKIRSTKLEDSAMYFCASSDSGGSTDTQYFGPGTRLTVL.

The CDR3 here is CASRAGGFSYNEQFF. In DNA, the CDR3 is TGTGCCAGCAGGGCCGGGGGTTTCTCCTACAATGAGCAGTTCTTC. The J gene is TRBJ2-1, the V gene TRBV6-5, with D maybe TRBD2 (6 bases). This CDR3 has 15 amino acids. The germline CDR1 and CDR2 sequences are MNHEY and SVGAGI. V was clipped by 6 bases and J by 0 bases, with 12 bases between them.

The chain couples TRBV11-2 to TRBJ2-6, with D possibly TRBD2 on 5 matching bases. CDR3 size: 15 residues. Per the germline V gene, CDR1 is SGHAT and CDR2 is FQNNGV. The V end was cut by 5 bases, the J end by 2 bases, with 10 bases between. CDR3 in amino acids: CASSPGLAGANVLTF. Here the CDR3 DNA reads TGTGCCAGCAGCCCAGGACTCGCTGGGGCCAACGTCCTGACTTTC.

The chain uses TRBV4-2 and TRBJ2-3, with a weak D call TRBD2 (5 bases). The germline V gene has CDR1 LGHNA and CDR2 YNFKEQ. The CDR3 loop spans 17 amino acids. V lost 1 base, J lost 2 bases, and 16 bases lay in between. The CDR3 is CASSQGRTRSSTDTQYF. The CDR3 DNA follows: TGTGCCAGCAGCCAAGGCCGGACTCGGAGCTCCACAGATACGCAGTATTTT.

The chain carries TRBV29-1 and TRBJ2-1, with 8 bases lining up with TRBD2. V shed 4 bases and J 13 bases; nucleotides not matched to a gene: 3. The CDR3 length is 10 residues. Germline V lookup: CDR1 SQVTM, CDR2 ANQGSEA. CDR3 nucleotides: TGCAGCGTTGTAGCGGGATTCCAGTTCTTC. It translates to CSVVAGFQFF.

The CDR3 DNA is TGTGCCACCAGCAGAGGTCCGGGGCAAAGCTCCTACGAGCAGTACTTC. It is translated as CATSRGPGQSSYEQYF. The chain uses TRBV15 and TRBJ2-7; D possibly uses TRBD1 or TRBD2 (5 bases each). The CDR3 runs to 16 residues. Germline CDR1 reads LNHNV; CDR2 reads YYDKDF (reference sequence). Trimming cost V 1 base and J 0 bases, with 13 bases left between them.

This clone was seen only once. This chain joins TRBV27 and TRBJ2-7; 8 nucleotides agree with TRBD1. V lost 6 bases to trimming and J lost 4 bases; unmatched junction nucleotides: 8. The CDR3 length is 14 residues. CDR1 is MNHEY and CDR2 is SMNVEV in the germline V gene (reference sequence). The CDR3 reads CASSRGQGQYEQYF. In nucleotides, the CDR3 is TGTGCCAGCAGCCGCGGACAGGGTCAATACGAGCAGTACTTC.

This chain links TRBV4-3 with TRBJ2-3; either TRBD1 or TRBD2 may supply D (5 bases each). The CDR3 sequence is 14 residues long. Germline CDR1 and CDR2: LGHNA and YSLEER. With 4 bases removed from V and 2 bases from J, the gap between germline ends came to 10 bases. This chain's CDR3 is CASSPGPLTDTQYF. The CDR3 nucleotides read TGCGCCAGCAGCCCGGGGCCACTCACAGATACGCAGTATTTT.

The chain combines TRBV6-6 with TRBJ2-1, with a possible D match to TRBD1 (5 bases). Trimming stripped 5 bases from V and 3 bases from J, with 8 bases between. The CDR3 runs 13 residues. Germline V gene lookup returns CDR1 MNHNY and CDR2 SVGAGI (reference sequence). The CDR3 loop reads CASSRDSYNEQFF. CDR3 coding DNA: TGTGCCAGCAGTCGCGACAGCTACAATGAGCAGTTCTTC.

The rearrangement joins TRBV7-2 to TRBJ2-3; TRBD2 agrees at 11 bases. This CDR3 is built from 16 residues. The V gene's germline CDR1 is SGHTA and CDR2 FQGNSA. The V gene end was trimmed by 3 bases and the J gene end by 0 bases; junction bases not matched to a gene: 2. CDR3: CASSLRLAGSTDTQYF. DNA for the CDR3: TGTGCCAGCAGCTTGAGACTAGCGGGGAGCACAGATACGCAGTATTTT.

The genes are TRBV25-1 and TRBJ1-4; tentatively, D is TRBD1 (5 bases). Germline lookup yields CDR1 MGHDK and CDR2 SYGVNS. Trimming stripped 6 bases from V and 15 bases from J, with 17 bases between. CDR3 length: 12 amino acids. The CDR3 DNA reads as TGTGCCAGCAGGGCACCCAACGGGGGTGTGTTTTTT. Amino acids: CASRAPNGGVFF.

A single count supports this clone. V is TRBV21-1 and J is TRBJ1-1. TRBV21-1 is flagged as a pseudogene. The CDR3 has 14 residues. The CDR3 loop is CASSFRVMNTEAFF. DNA for the CDR3: TGTGCCAGCAGTTTCCGGGTCATGAACACTGAAGCTTTCTTT.

The chain couples TRBV7-6 to TRBJ2-7; the D gene is possibly TRBD1 (6 bases). The germline V gene has CDR1 SGHVS and CDR2 FNYEAQ. V was shortened by 5 bases and J by 0 bases, with 17 bases between the two germline ends. The CDR3 covers 16 residues. CDR3 coding DNA: TGTGCCAGCAGCCTAAAACCGGGACACGACTCCTACGAGCAGTACTTC. The encoded protein is CASSLKPGHDSYEQYF.

CDR3 amino acids: CASSQDTGGSYEQYF. CDR3 sequence (DNA): TGTGCCAGCAGCCAAGATACAGGGGGCTCCTACGAGCAGTACTTC. The chain is built from TRBV4-2 and TRBJ2-7; the match to TRBD1 covers 8 bases. With 0 bases clipped from V and 0 bases from J, the junction kept 1 base outside the gene matches. The CDR3 contains 15 residues. Germline-derived CDR1 and CDR2 are LGHNA and YNFKEQ.

The V gene is TRBV7-9, the J gene TRBJ1-2; D unclear. The CDR3 has 14 amino acids. With 5 bases removed from V and 0 bases from J, the gap between germline ends came to 10 bases. Germline lookup yields CDR1 SEHNR and CDR2 FQNEAQ (reference sequence). The CDR3 DNA reads as TGTGCCAGCAGCCCGGCCCTTTCTAACTATGGCTACACCTTC. It codes for CASSPALSNYGYTF.

The chain uses TRBV7-9 and TRBJ1-6, with D tentatively TRBD1 (5 bases). Trimming removed 2 bases from V and 10 bases from J, with 12 bases in between. This CDR3 region has 14 residues. CDR1 is SEHNR and CDR2 is FQNEAQ in the germline V gene (reference sequence). The CDR3 DNA follows: TGTGCCAGCAGCTTAACCCGGGGCCGATCACCCCTCCACTTT. This encodes CASSLTRGRSPLHF.

The chain links TRBV19 to TRBJ2-3; possibly TRBD1 for D (5 bases). CDR1 and CDR2 from the germline V gene are LNHDA and SQIVND (reference sequence). Trimming left V 3 bases short and J 0 bases short, with 7 bases between. This CDR3 is built from 14 residues. The CDR3 DNA reads as TGTGCCAGTAGTATGGGGCAAAGCACAGATACGCAGTATTTT. Amino acid sequence: CASSMGQSTDTQYF.

V is TRBV9 and J is TRBJ1-5; D unclear. CDR3 length: 15 residues. V was trimmed by 0 bases and J by 1 base, leaving 8 bases between them. The germline V gene encodes CDR1 SGDLS and CDR2 YYNGEE. In DNA form, the CDR3 reads TGTGCCAGCAGCGTAGCTGCAGGCAGCAATCAGCCCCAGCATTTT. Translation: CASSVAAGSNQPQHF.

This rearrangement joins TRBV7-2 to TRBJ1-2; D is possibly TRBD1 (5 bases). The germline CDR1 and CDR2 sequences are SGHTA and FQGNSA. This CDR3 has 15 residues. Trimming stripped 2 bases from V and 1 base from J, with 11 bases between. The CDR3 bases are TGTGCCAGCAGCTTACGGGGGATTGATAACTATGGCTACACCTTC. This codes for CASSLRGIDNYGYTF.

This sequence joins TRBV27 and TRBJ2-1; 8 bases align to TRBD2. The CDR3 runs to 16 residues. The germline CDR1 and CDR2 sequences are MNHEY and SMNVEV (reference sequence). V shed 7 bases, J shed 1 base, and the junction held 9 bases outside the gene matches. Here the CDR3 DNA reads TGTGCCAGCACCTCACCCGGGACTAGTTCCTACAATGAGCAGTTCTTC. Protein sequence: CASTSPGTSSYNEQFF.

This rearrangement joins TRBV4-2 to TRBJ1-2; 10 positions match TRBD1. This CDR3 is 13 amino acids long. V shed 4 bases, J shed 14 bases, and the junction held 10 bases outside the gene matches. Germline V CDR1 and CDR2: LGHNA, YNFKEQ. The CDR3 bases are TGTGCCAGCAGCCCCGGGACAGGGGACCGCGGGACCTTC. The encoded protein is CASSPGTGDRGTF.